This T cell receptor beta chain was obtained from a study of shared clonotypes between healthy human individuals. Findings and caveats of the study: Read depth was anticipated to influence clonotype sharing among donors. Compared with clonotypes that all four donors shared, non-shared clonotypes had lower generation probabilities. A limitation of the genetic and exposure-history diversity represented arose from few donors. Sample collection involved blood only; tissue repertoires are likely different.

The assay was immunoSEQ multiplex PCR, and TCRdb's table has in-frame clones only and misses some. The data contain roughly 2.2 million clones, 85% to 95% of them singletons. Notes on this clone: Antigen specificity is unknown.

The V gene lost 1 base and the J gene lost 1 base, with 17 bases spanning the gap. Germline CDR1 and CDR2: SGHTA and FQGNSA. This CDR3 comprises 18 residues. This TCR was sampled from a man aged 18 to 30 in good health. Some clones in this sample may be carry-over from other donors' samples. Source material: naive CD4+ T cells from PBMCs. Stated subset: CD45RA+ positively selected. The V call is TRBV7-2, the J call TRBJ2-1, with D hard to call. The CDR3 sequence is CASSLGYFSLRSYNEQFF. For the CDR3, the DNA is TGTGCCAGCAGCTTAGGATATTTTAGCCTACGGTCCTACAATGAGCAGTTCTTC.